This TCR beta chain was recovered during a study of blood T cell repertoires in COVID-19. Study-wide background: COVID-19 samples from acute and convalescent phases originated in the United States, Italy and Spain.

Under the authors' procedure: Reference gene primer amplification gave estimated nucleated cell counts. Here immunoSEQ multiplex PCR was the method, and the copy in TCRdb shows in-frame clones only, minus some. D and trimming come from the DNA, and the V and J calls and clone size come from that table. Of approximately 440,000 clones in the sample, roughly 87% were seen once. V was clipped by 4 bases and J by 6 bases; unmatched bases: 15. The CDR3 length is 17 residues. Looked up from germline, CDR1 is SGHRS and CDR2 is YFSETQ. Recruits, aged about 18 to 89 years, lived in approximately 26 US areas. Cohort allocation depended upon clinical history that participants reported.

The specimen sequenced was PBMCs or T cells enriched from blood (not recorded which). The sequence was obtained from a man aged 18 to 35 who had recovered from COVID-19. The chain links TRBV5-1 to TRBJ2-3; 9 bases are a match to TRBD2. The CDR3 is CASSPSTGSGRLDTQYF. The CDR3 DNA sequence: TGCGCCAGCAGCCCCTCCACGGGTAGCGGGAGATTGGATACGCAGTATTTT.